Presented here are 15 T cell receptor beta chains from one specimen sequenced in a study of blood T cell repertoires in COVID-19. This table comes from immunoSEQ multiplex PCR, and its TCRdb copy is limited to in-frame clones, with some not included. This table has fewer than 250,000 clones, 85% appearing once. Sample: peripheral blood. These receptor sequences come from a woman in her sixties with active or convalescent COVID-19.

The V gene is TRBV7-2, the J gene TRBJ2-2, with TRBD1 as a possible D gene (5 bases). The germline gives CDR1 SGHTA, CDR2 FQGNSA. The V and J ends lost 2 bases and 4 bases respectively, with 11 bases between them. The CDR3 is 15 residues long. In DNA form, the CDR3 reads TGTGCCAGCAGCTTATGGGGCCGTGGCACCGGGGAGCTGTTTTTT. Translation gives CASSLWGRGTGELFF.

This chain links TRBV27 with TRBJ2-7; 12 bases map to TRBD2. The germline gives CDR1 MNHEY, CDR2 SMNVEV (reference sequence). J gave up 7 bases and V 3 bases, and 10 bases lay outside the gene matches. The CDR3 is 16 residues long. The CDR3 sequence: CASSFGLAGTLREQYF. The CDR3 DNA is TGTGCCAGCAGTTTCGGACTAGCGGGAACCCTACGGGAGCAGTACTTC.

The chain combines TRBV5-5 with TRBJ2-5, with 12 bases that match TRBD2. From germline, CDR1 is SGHKS and CDR2 YYEKEE (reference sequence). This CDR3 region has 17 residues. The J segment lost 5 bases and the V segment lost 0 bases, leaving 8 bases of the junction unmatched. CDR3 sequence: CASSLGLAGGEGETQYF. DNA for the CDR3: TGTGCCAGCAGCTTGGGTCTAGCGGGAGGGGAGGGGGAGACCCAGTACTTC.

The chain combines TRBV5-1 with TRBJ2-1, with TRBD2 matching 12 bases. CDR3 size: 19 residues. Germline trimming cut 3 bases from V and 6 bases from J; bases unmatched to any gene: 16. Per germline, CDR1 SGHRS and CDR2 YFSETQ. The CDR3 bases are TGCGCCAGCAGCTCACCGGGACTAGCGGGCATGGGGCTATTCAATGAGCAGTTCTTC. This translates into CASSSPGLAGMGLFNEQFF.

This CDR3 reads CASSFSLSGNTIYF. The CDR3 DNA follows: TGTGCCAGCAGTTTCTCTCTCTCTGGAAACACCATATATTTT. The genes are TRBV28 and TRBJ1-3; D is unresolved. The CDR3 contains 14 residues. The germline V gene encodes CDR1 MDHEN and CDR2 SYDVKM. V shed 3 bases and J shed 0 bases, with 6 bases lying between them.

In its sample, this clone was seen once. The rearrangement links TRBV7-9 to TRBJ1-1; 8 bases align to TRBD1. The J segment lost 0 bases and the V segment lost 5 bases, leaving 5 bases of the junction unmatched. Germline CDR1 SEHNR, CDR2 FQNEAQ (reference sequence). The CDR3 spans 15 residues. CDR3 coding DNA: TGTGCCAGCAGCAACCACAGGGGGGTGAACACTGAAGCTTTCTTT. Translating gives CASSNHRGVNTEAFF. The entire variable domain, with the rest obtained from reference TRBV7-9 and TRBJ1-1, is as follows: DTGVSQNPRHKITKRGQNVTFRCDPISEHNRLYWYRQTLGQGPEFLTYFQNEAQLEKSRLLSDRFSAERPKGSFSTLEIQRTEQGDSAMYLCASSNHRGVNTEAFFGQGTRLTVV.

As DNA, the CDR3 is TGTGCCAGTAGCACGCCGGGACAGAGAGACTCTGGGGCCAACGTCCTGACTTTC. Amino acids: CASSTPGQRDSGANVLTF. The chain recombines TRBV19 with TRBJ2-6; 7 positions agree with TRBD1. Germline V gene lookup returns CDR1 LNHDA and CDR2 SQIVND (reference sequence). V lost 6 bases and J lost 0; bases outside the gene matches: 11. The CDR3 consists of 18 residues. Full variable domain (rest looked up from reference TRBV19 and TRBJ2-6): DGGITQSPKYLFRKEGQNVTLSCEQNLNHDAMYWYRQDPGQGLRLIYYSQIVNDFQKGDIAEGYSVSREKKESFPLTVTSAQKNPTAFYLCASSTPGQRDSGANVLTFGAGSRLTVL.

CDR3 sequence reads: CSVGVVTGAEAFF. CDR3 nucleotides: TGCAGCGTAGGGGTGGTCACAGGAGCTGAAGCTTTCTTT. This chain links TRBV29-1 with TRBJ1-1; a weak D match, TRBD1 (5 bases). Germline values: CDR1 SQVTM, CDR2 ANQGSEA. CDR3 length: 13 amino acids. Trimming removed 6 bases at V and 6 bases at J, with 17 bases between.

The chain has TRBV11-2 and TRBJ2-1; 12 bases are a match to TRBD1. The CDR3 spans 14 residues. V trimming: 6 bases; J trimming: 7 bases; junction bases outside the gene matches: 4. CDR1 and CDR2 (germline): SGHAT, FQNNGV. CDR3 in amino acids: CASRGQGARNEQFF. The CDR3 DNA follows: TGTGCCAGCAGGGGACAGGGGGCAAGGAATGAGCAGTTCTTC.

The V gene is TRBV7-2, the J gene TRBJ2-5, with 12 bases matching TRBD2. Germline V lookup: CDR1 SGHTA, CDR2 FQGNSA. The V segment lost 2 bases and the J segment 14 bases; nucleotides outside the gene matches: 9. The CDR3 runs 14 residues. CDR3 coding DNA: TGTGCCAGCAGCTTAAGGCTAGCGGGGGGGCCTGGATACTTC. Its protein product is CASSLRLAGGPGYF.

The rearrangement joins TRBV30 to TRBJ2-7; 9 bases map to TRBD2. Germline CDR1 and CDR2: GTSNPN and SVGIG (reference sequence). After removal of 0 bases from V and 7 bases from J, the junction contained 7 bases not matched to a gene. The CDR3 is made up of 14 amino acids. The CDR3 region is CAWSVLAGVGEQYF. The CDR3 DNA is TGTGCCTGGAGTGTTTTAGCGGGAGTGGGGGAGCAGTACTTC. Filled out from reference TRBV30 and TRBJ2-7, the complete variable domain reads SQTIHQWPATLVQPVGSPLSLECTVEGTSNPNLYWYRQAAGRGLQLLFYSVGIGQISSEVPQNLSASRPQDRQFILSSKKLLLSDSGFYLCAWSVLAGVGEQYFGPGTRLTVT.

The rearrangement joins TRBV2 to TRBJ2-7, with D possibly matching TRBD1 (5 bases). V lost 4 bases and J lost 5, with 12 bases in between. CDR1 is SNHLY and CDR2 is FYNNEI in the germline V gene. The CDR3 loop spans 13 amino acids. This chain's CDR3 is CASSGSQGHEQYF. As DNA, the CDR3 is TGTGCCAGCAGTGGTTCCCAGGGCCACGAGCAGTACTTC. Combining the CDR3 with reference TRBV2 and TRBJ2-7 gives the whole variable domain EPEVTQTPSHQVTQMGQEVILRCVPISNHLYFYWYRQILGQKVEFLVSFYNNEISEKSEIFDDQFSVERPDGSNFTLKIRSTKLEDSAMYFCASSGSQGHEQYFGPGTRLTVT.

The chain has TRBV29-1 and TRBJ1-1, with no clear D. The CDR3 runs 12 residues. In germline, CDR1 is SQVTM, CDR2 ANQGSEA. The V gene lost 4 bases and the J gene lost 4 bases, with 10 bases spanning the gap. In DNA form, the CDR3 reads TGCAGCGTTGGGAGGCGATTCACTGAAGCTTTCTTT. Encoded protein: CSVGRRFTEAFF.

The chain combines TRBV2 with TRBJ1-5; no definite D call. Germline-derived CDR1 and CDR2 are SNHLY and FYNNEI. V lost 2 bases and J 6 bases, leaving 14 bases between the germline ends. The CDR3 has 15 amino acids. CDR3 loop: CASSEILGGRQPQHF. In nucleotides, the CDR3 is TGTGCCAGCAGTGAAATTCTGGGAGGACGTCAGCCCCAGCATTTT.

This clone was observed a few times. The rearrangement links TRBV19 to TRBJ1-1, with 8 bases fitting TRBD1. CDR3 size: 14 residues. The trim removed 5 bases at V and 4 bases at J, leaving 6 bases unmatched. Germline loops: CDR1 LNHDA, CDR2 SQIVND (reference sequence). CDR3 nucleotide sequence: TGTGCCAGTAGTGGAGAACAGGGGGTCACTGAAGCTTTCTTT. Amino acid sequence: CASSGEQGVTEAFF.